The 26 T cell receptor beta chains below come from one sample, sequenced in a study of blood T cell repertoires in COVID-19. Profiled with immunoSEQ multiplex PCR; TCRdb holds only in-frame clones, not every one. Of around 160,000 clones in the sample, 75% to 85% were seen once. Sequenced input: peripheral blood. The receptor set was obtained from a human donor with acute or convalescent COVID-19. The donor label of this sample is uncertain.

This clone has a handful of counts. The J gene is TRBJ2-1, the V gene TRBV10-3, with a tentative D call TRBD1 (6 bases). This CDR3 comprises 13 residues. Between the trimmed V and J ends, which lost 4 bases and 6 bases, there was a span of 10 bases. The germline V gene has CDR1 ENHRY and CDR2 SYGVKD. The CDR3 coding sequence is TGTGCCATCAGTGCCTCGGACAGCAATGAGCAGTTCTTC. Its protein is CAISASDSNEQFF.

This chain connects TRBV5-6 to TRBJ1-1; TRBD1 matches 9 bases. Germline-derived CDR1 and CDR2 are SGHDT and YYEEEE. CDR3 length: 14 residues. V shed 5 bases, J shed 9 bases, and the junction held 11 bases outside the gene matches. CDR3 nucleotide sequence: TGTGCCAGCAGGGCTACAGGGGGCCCCTTAAAAGCTTTCTTT. It translates to CASRATGGPLKAFF.

The chain carries TRBV9 and TRBJ1-2; 10 nucleotides agree with TRBD1. There are 15 residues in the CDR3. J was trimmed by 3 bases and V by 3 bases; bases with no gene match: 5. The germline V gene has CDR1 SGDLS and CDR2 YYNGEE. CDR3 region: CASSALDRGDYGYTF. The CDR3 DNA reads TGTGCCAGCAGCGCCCTGGACAGGGGGGACTATGGCTACACCTTC.

The gene calls are TRBV5-3 and TRBJ2-7, with 9 bases aligning to TRBD1. TRBV5-3 belongs to the ORF category, with a function that is uncertain. V trimming: 3 bases; J trimming: 9 bases; junction bases outside the gene matches: 7. The CDR3 sequence is 13 residues long. The CDR3 coding sequence is TGTGCCAGAAGCTCGGGACAGGGCTCCGGGCAGTACTTC. Amino acid sequence: CARSSGQGSGQYF.

The chain employs TRBV24-1 and TRBJ1-1; 7 nucleotides agree with TRBD1. The CDR3 covers 13 residues. The ends lost 5 bases at V and 4 bases at J; junction bases unmatched: 3. Germline V gene data show CDR1 as KGHDR and CDR2 as SFDVKD. CDR3 in amino acids: CATSGAGGTEAFF. CDR3 nucleotide sequence: TGTGCCACCAGTGGCGCAGGGGGCACTGAAGCTTTCTTT.

The gene calls are TRBV6-5 and TRBJ1-6; D gene uncertain. The CDR3 is 14 residues long. The V gene's germline CDR1 is MNHEY and CDR2 SVGAGI. Trimming cost V 7 bases and J 6 bases, with 13 bases left between them. DNA of the CDR3: TGTGCCAGCATTCTTAACGCAGGTAATTCACCCCTCCACTTT. This encodes CASILNAGNSPLHF.

J is TRBJ1-3 and V is TRBV7-8, with a tentative D call TRBD1 (5 bases). This CDR3 spans 15 amino acids. Germline assignment: CDR1 SGHVS and CDR2 FQNEAQ. V lost 5 bases to trimming and J lost 6 bases, with 17 bases between them. The CDR3 DNA reads as TGTGCCAGCAGCATACGACGGGGGGTTGAAAACACCATATATTTT. Translated: CASSIRRGVENTIYF.

The chain joins TRBV5-6 to TRBJ2-7, with 7 bases fitting TRBD2. Trimming at V came to 1 base and at J to 4 bases, leaving 8 bases not matched to a gene. CDR3 length equals 15 residues. CDR1 is SGHDT and CDR2 is YYEEEE in the germline V gene. This CDR3 is CASSLIRTGGYEQYF. Written as DNA, the CDR3 is TGTGCCAGCAGCTTGATTCGTACGGGGGGTTACGAGCAGTACTTC.

As concerns this clone: This same CDR3 is encoded by further DNA sequences in the sample. The gene calls are TRBV19 and TRBJ1-2, with TRBD1 matching 9 bases. CDR1 LNHDA and CDR2 SQIVND come from the germline V gene (reference sequence). The CDR3 runs to 13 residues. V shed 5 bases and J 4 bases; nucleotides not matched to a gene: 2. This chain's CDR3 is CASSPGQGYGYTF. The CDR3 DNA follows: TGTGCCAGTAGTCCGGGACAGGGCTATGGCTACACCTTC.

The chain links TRBV6-6 to TRBJ1-2, with 10 nucleotides matching TRBD1. Germline V lookup: CDR1 MNHNY, CDR2 SVGAGI (reference sequence). There are 15 residues in the CDR3. Unmatched junction bases numbered 8, after V lost 6 bases and J lost 4 bases. CDR3 loop: CASSPPTGGGYGYTF. For the CDR3, the DNA is TGTGCCAGCAGCCCCCCGACAGGGGGCGGCTATGGCTACACCTTC.

J is TRBJ2-1 and V is TRBV4-1; 7 bases are a match to TRBD1. Germline assignment: CDR1 MGHRA and CDR2 YSYEKL. This CDR3 region has 15 residues. Unmatched junction bases numbered 7, after V lost 0 bases and J lost 8 bases. DNA of the CDR3: TGCGCCAGCAGCCAAGAGACAGGGTTTGGGGATGAGCAGTTCTTC. Translation gives CASSQETGFGDEQFF.

The chain joins TRBV14 to TRBJ2-2, with TRBD2 identical over 11 bases. In germline, CDR1 is SGHDN, CDR2 FVKESK. The CDR3 runs to 16 residues. V gave up 4 bases and J gave up 6 bases; unmatched junction bases: 7. The CDR3, as DNA: TGTGCCAGCAGCCCGCGGAGACTAGCGGGGCCCGGGGAGCTGTTTTTT. This translates into CASSPRRLAGPGELFF.

The chain joins TRBV3-1 (or the pseudogene TRBV3-2) to TRBJ1-3, with D possibly matching TRBD1 (6 bases). Trimming removed 4 bases from V and 8 bases from J, with 12 bases in between. The CDR3 spans 13 residues. Germline CDR1 is LGHDT and CDR2 is YNNKEL (reference sequence). The CDR3 protein is CASSLRPGDTIYF. Here the CDR3 DNA reads TGTGCCAGCAGCCTACGCCCAGGGGACACCATATATTTT.

The rearrangement links TRBV24-1 to TRBJ2-2; 9 positions agree with TRBD1. The CDR3 consists of 16 residues. The V gene end was trimmed by 3 bases and the J gene end by 5 bases; junction bases not matched to a gene: 6. Germline V gene data show CDR1 as KGHDR and CDR2 as SFDVKD. CDR3 in DNA: TGTGCCACCAGTGATCCCGGGACAGGGAAGACCGGGGAGCTGTTTTTT. This encodes CATSDPGTGKTGELFF.

This chain uses TRBV7-8 with TRBJ1-3; no reliable D call. CDR3 size: 15 residues. The germline gives CDR1 SGHVS, CDR2 FQNEAQ. V was trimmed by 1 base and J by 0 bases, leaving 7 bases between them. The CDR3 reads CASSLGRSSGNTIYF. DNA of the CDR3: TGTGCCAGCAGCTTAGGCCGTAGCTCTGGAAACACCATATATTTT. Looking up the rest from reference TRBV7-8 and TRBJ1-3 gives the full variable domain: GAGVSQSPRYKVAKRGQDVALRCDPISGHVSLFWYQQALGQGPEFLTYFQNEAQLDKSGLPSDRFFAERPEGSVSTLKIQRTQQEDSAVYLCASSLGRSSGNTIYFGEGSWLTVV.

The V gene is TRBV7-9, the J gene TRBJ2-1, with TRBD2 matching 9 bases. V shed 5 bases and J 6 bases; nucleotides not matched to a gene: 11. CDR1 and CDR2 (germline): SEHNR, FQNEAQ (reference sequence). This CDR3 contains 16 residues. This CDR3 is CASSQLGRGGSNEQFF. CDR3 nucleotides: TGTGCCAGCAGCCAGTTAGGGCGGGGGGGGAGCAATGAGCAGTTCTTC. The full variable domain, completed using reference TRBV7-9 and TRBJ2-1, is DTGVSQNPRHKITKRGQNVTFRCDPISEHNRLYWYRQTLGQGPEFLTYFQNEAQLEKSRLLSDRFSAERPKGSFSTLEIQRTEQGDSAMYLCASSQLGRGGSNEQFFGPGTRLTVL.

The chain's CDR3 is CASSPTGGAFANYGYTF. In nucleotides, the CDR3 is TGCGCCAGCAGCCCGACAGGGGGCGCTTTCGCTAACTATGGCTACACCTTC. The chain recombines TRBV5-1 with TRBJ1-2, with 10 nucleotides matching TRBD1. Germline V lookup: CDR1 SGHRS, CDR2 YFSETQ. The CDR3 runs to 17 residues. The J segment lost 0 bases and the V segment lost 4 bases, leaving 9 bases of the junction unmatched.

The genes are TRBV5-1 and TRBJ1-1; D gene uncertain. Germline V gene data show CDR1 as SGHRS and CDR2 as YFSETQ. Deletions cut 1 base from V and 2 bases from J, with 12 bases between. This CDR3 region has 15 residues. The CDR3 coding sequence is TGCGCCAGCAGCTTGACGTGGGCCCAAAACACTGAAGCTTTCTTT. Its translation is CASSLTWAQNTEAFF.

The gene calls are TRBV3-1 (or the pseudogene TRBV3-2) and TRBJ1-2, with TRBD1 matching 9 bases. V trimming: 4 bases; J trimming: 6 bases; junction bases outside the gene matches: 6. Germline V lookup: CDR1 LGHDT, CDR2 YNNKEL (reference sequence). This CDR3 has 14 amino acids. The CDR3 protein is CASSLSQGANGYTF. The CDR3 DNA is TGTGCCAGCAGCCTTTCACAGGGGGCAAATGGCTACACCTTC.

The table lists this clone with many counts. The rearrangement links TRBV3-1 (or the pseudogene TRBV3-2) to TRBJ2-1; TRBD1 is a possible D gene (5 bases). Trimming pared 1 base from V and 5 bases from J, leaving 15 bases between. This CDR3 has 16 residues. Germline V CDR1 and CDR2: LGHDT, YNNKEL (reference sequence). For the CDR3, the DNA is TGTGCCAGCAGCCAAGGCCCTACTAAGGGGCACAATGAGCAGTTCTTC. Translating it yields CASSQGPTKGHNEQFF.

The chain links TRBV27 to TRBJ2-1; 9 bases line up with TRBD2. V lost 5 bases, J lost 8 bases, and 7 bases stayed unmatched. From germline, CDR1 is MNHEY and CDR2 SMNVEV (reference sequence). CDR3 length: 14 amino acids. The CDR3 spells CASSIGGGAHEQFF. The CDR3 region has the DNA TGTGCCAGCAGTATTGGCGGGGGGGCCCATGAGCAGTTCTTC.

This chain connects TRBV30 to TRBJ1-2, with TRBD1 matching over 9 bases. Germline-derived CDR1 and CDR2 are GTSNPN and SVGIG (reference sequence). V gave up 4 bases and J gave up 8 bases; unmatched junction bases: 14. CDR3 size: 15 residues. The CDR3 sequence: CAWTLLGTGSRGYTF. The CDR3 DNA is TGTGCCTGGACCTTACTGGGGACAGGGTCTAGGGGCTACACCTTC.

This chain links TRBV6-5 with TRBJ2-2, with D uncertain. With 5 bases removed from V and 7 bases from J, the gap between germline ends came to 14 bases. Germline loops: CDR1 MNHEY, CDR2 SVGAGI. The CDR3 has 14 residues. CDR3 nucleotide sequence: TGTGCCAGCAGTCCCGCCCGAGGCGGCGGGGAGCTGTTTTTT. Translating it yields CASSPARGGGELFF.

The gene calls are TRBV30 and TRBJ1-2, with TRBD1 as a possible D gene (5 bases). This CDR3 contains 13 residues. The V end lost 1 base, the J end lost 0 bases, and 6 bases lay between the germline ends. The V gene's germline CDR1 is GTSNPN and CDR2 SVGIG (reference sequence). CDR3 loop: CAWSATANYGYTF. The CDR3, as DNA: TGTGCCTGGAGTGCGACAGCTAACTATGGCTACACCTTC.

This chain uses TRBV9 with TRBJ2-3, with 8 bases lining up with TRBD2. In germline, CDR1 is SGDLS, CDR2 YYNGEE. The CDR3 runs to 14 residues. Trimming cost V 1 base and J 5 bases; bases outside gene matches: 3. The CDR3 loop reads CASSVSGGIDTQYF. CDR3 bases: TGTGCCAGCAGCGTAAGCGGGGGAATAGATACGCAGTATTTT. The variable domain in full, completed from reference TRBV9 and TRBJ2-3, reads DSGVTQTPKHLITATGQRVTLRCSPRSGDLSVYWYQQSLDQGLQFLIQYYNGEERAKGNILERFSAQQFPDLHSELNLSSLELGDSALYFCASSVSGGIDTQYFGPGTRLTVL.

The rearrangement uses TRBV5-1 and TRBJ1-4; TRBD1 aligns across 9 bases. The germline V gene encodes CDR1 SGHRS and CDR2 YFSETQ. CDR3 length equals 13 residues. Trimming cost V 4 bases and J 8 bases; bases outside gene matches: 3. Written as DNA, the CDR3 is TGCGCCAGCAGCACCGACAGGGGGGAAAAACTGTTTTTT. It encodes CASSTDRGEKLFF.